This TCR beta chain was captured in a study of regulatory dendritic cells for organ transplantation. The CDR3 runs to 15 residues. V lost 4 bases, J lost 0 bases, and 10 bases lay in between. CDR1 and CDR2 from the germline V gene are SQVTM and ANQGSEA. Libraries were prepared by immunoSEQ multiplex PCR; TCRdb keeps only in-frame clonotypes and omits some of them. The sample carries about 10,000 clones, about 85% recorded once. On this clone itself: The antigen remains undetermined.

Sorted T cells were CFSE-labeled and cultured 5 days with allogeneic regulatory or mature dendritic cells at 1:10. This TCR was recovered from a human donor in good health. The chain combines TRBV29-1 with TRBJ2-6; no reliable D call. The sequenced material came from memory CD4+ T cells from blood cultured with dendritic cells. The subset is: CD45RO+ memory T cells. CDR3 sequence: CSVVGSHSGANVLTF. The DNA of the CDR3 is TGCAGCGTTGTGGGTTCGCACTCTGGGGCCAACGTCCTGACTTTC.